What follows describes a single T cell receptor beta chain. The length of the CDR3 is 15 residues. Germline CDR1 is MNHNY and CDR2 is SVGAGI (reference sequence). The V end was cut by 2 bases, the J end by 2 bases, with 11 bases between. PCR employed 60 Vbeta and 13 Jbeta primers. Measured with immunoSEQ multiplex PCR; TCRdb has only the in-frame clones, and not every one. The sample lists about 170,000 clones, 80% occurring once. These data belong to a study of cytomegalovirus exposure and HLA in healthy donors. The clonotype was recovered from a woman in her forties or fifties in good health and CMV-seropositive. The rearrangement links TRBV6-6 to TRBJ2-3, with D possibly being TRBD2 (6 bases). The sample consisted of PBMCs. The CDR3 is CASSYRAGSTDTQYF. Written as DNA, the CDR3 is TGTGCCAGCAGTTACCGGGCGGGGTCCACAGATACGCAGTATTTT.